One sample yielded the 21 T cell receptor beta chains listed below, sequenced in a study of T-cell memory formation after mild COVID-19 listed by TCRdb under 2021. The protocol used for the library was 5' RACE. The sequencer listed for this sample is Illumina NovaSeq 6000. TCRdb reprocessed the public reads (quality trimming at Q25 with fastp, clone calling with MiXCR) and kept in-frame beta chains. Rows with a matching CDR3 protein are joined into one entry that keeps the most common DNA and genes. The sample profile shows 85,000 to 130,000 distinct CDR3 sequences; roughly 11% of them were found once. About 40% of the sample is in the top ten clones. The source material was PBMCs or a T cell subset sorted from them (not recorded which). These receptors all come from a young man who had mild COVID-19 (a few samples of this study predate the infection). The sample titles of this study are shuffled in the database, so cell type and time point are left out; the donor was told from shared clones.

In its sample, this clonotype was seen a few times. The genes are TRBV14 and TRBJ1-6; D unresolved. CDR1 and CDR2 from the germline V gene are SGHDN and FVKESK. This CDR3 contains 14 residues. V lost 4 bases and J 10 bases, leaving 14 bases between the germline ends. DNA for the CDR3: TGTGCCAGCAGCCCAAGCCGGGGTACGTCACCCCTCCACTTT. Its protein product is CASSPSRGTSPLHF.

The chain joins TRBV20-1 to TRBJ2-3; 9 nucleotides align to TRBD2. Trimming at V came to 3 bases and at J to 2 bases, leaving 6 bases not matched to a gene. The CDR3 extends over 15 amino acids. From germline, CDR1 is DFQATT and CDR2 SNEGSKA (reference sequence). CDR3 DNA sequence: TGCAGTGCTAGTCAGCGGGGGGCCTACACAGATACGCAGTATTTT. Its translation is CSASQRGAYTDTQYF.

This clonotype was found a few times. The chain has TRBV6-6 and TRBJ1-5, with D tentatively TRBD1 (6 bases). Germline V gene data show CDR1 as MNHNY and CDR2 as SVGAGI (reference sequence). CDR3 length: 17 amino acids. Deletions cut 1 base from V and 7 bases from J, with 20 bases between. The CDR3 loop reads CASSYYGARGGGQPQHF. CDR3 nucleotides: TGTGCCAGCAGTTACTATGGAGCCAGGGGTGGCGGCCAGCCCCAGCATTTT.

This clonotype was seen a handful of times. The rearrangement uses TRBV7-2 and TRBJ2-3; D is unclear. CDR1 and CDR2 (germline): SGHTA, FQGNSA. This CDR3 contains 15 residues. V lost 5 bases, J lost 2 bases, and 14 bases lay in between. CDR3 bases: TGTGCCAGCAGCCGCACCAGGAGTTACACAGATACGCAGTATTTT. Protein sequence: CASSRTRSYTDTQYF.

This clonotype came up a few times. As DNA, the CDR3 is TGTGCCAGCAGACCACCCACAGATACGCAGTATTTT. Translation gives CASRPPTDTQYF. The chain recombines TRBV7-2 with TRBJ2-3; D is unclear. This CDR3 spans 12 amino acids. V was trimmed by 6 bases and J by 2 bases, leaving 6 bases between them. The germline CDR1 and CDR2 sequences are SGHTA and FQGNSA.

The table lists this clonotype with a few counts. The V gene is TRBV6-5, the J gene TRBJ1-2; the D is unclear. Germline-derived CDR1 and CDR2 are MNHEY and SVGAGI. The CDR3 has 13 amino acids. Trimming took off 3 bases at V and 4 bases at J, with 9 bases between the two ends. The chain's CDR3 is CASSYNRLYGYTF. CDR3 sequence (DNA): TGTGCCAGCAGTTATAACAGACTCTATGGCTACACCTTC.

The chain couples TRBV6-6 to TRBJ2-2; D gene ambiguous. Trimming removed 5 bases from V and 7 bases from J, with 8 bases in between. CDR1 and CDR2 from the germline V gene are MNHNY and SVGAGI (reference sequence). This CDR3 has 12 residues. For the CDR3, the DNA is TGTGCCAGCAGTAGGGTGTTCGGGGAGCTGTTTTTT. Its translation: CASSRVFGELFF.

The V call is TRBV12-3 or TRBV12-4, the J call TRBJ1-1; unclear D gene. Trimming stripped 6 bases from V and 8 bases from J, with 13 bases between. The CDR3 sequence is 12 residues long. CDR3 in DNA: TGTGCCAGCAGCACGGAGTTCGCCGAAGCTTTCTTT. Translation gives CASSTEFAEAFF.

The chain uses TRBV18 and TRBJ2-2; no definite D call. The CDR3 extends over 13 amino acids. The ends were cut back, 6 bases at V and 4 bases at J, with 9 bases in the middle. CDR1 is KGHSH, CDR2 LQKENI, per germline. CDR3 sequence (DNA): TGTGCCAGCTCCCCCATCACCACCGGGGAGCTGTTTTTT. Translated: CASSPITTGELFF. Full variable domain (missing parts from reference TRBV18 and TRBJ2-2): NAGVMQNPRHLVRRRGQEARLRCSPMKGHSHVYWYRQLPEEGLKFMVYLQKENIIDESGMPKERFSAEFPKEGPSILRIQQVVRGDSAAYFCASSPITTGELFFGEGSRLTVL.

In its sample, this clonotype was seen many times. The rearrangement uses TRBV20-1 and TRBJ2-5; 9 bases match TRBD2. This CDR3 spans 15 amino acids. J gave up 3 bases and V 0 bases, and 5 bases lay outside the gene matches. The germline V gene encodes CDR1 DFQATT and CDR2 SNEGSKA (reference sequence). DNA for the CDR3: TGCAGTGCTAGAGATCTGGCTAGCGGGGAAGAGACCCAGTACTTC. Its translation: CSARDLASGEETQYF.

On this clonotype: A read error is possible here, since a much larger clone lies one base away. The chain links TRBV20-1 to TRBJ2-3, with 7 positions matching TRBD2. The CDR3 has 15 residues. The junction had 9 bases not matched to a gene; V was cut back by 6 bases and J by 0 bases. The germline V gene encodes CDR1 DFQATT and CDR2 SNEGSKA (reference sequence). The CDR3 DNA follows: TGCAGTGCCAGCCCCTCGCGGGGGAGCACAGATACGCAGTATTTT. This codes for CSASPSRGSTDTQYF.

This clonotype was observed a handful of times. This rearrangement joins TRBV3-1 to TRBJ2-3, with 12 positions matching TRBD2. CDR3 length equals 16 residues. Germline assignment: CDR1 LGHDT and CDR2 YNNKEL (reference sequence). The V gene end was trimmed by 5 bases and the J gene end by 5 bases; junction bases not matched to a gene: 8. CDR3 protein: CASSILAGGQRDTQYF. CDR3 nucleotides: TGTGCCAGCAGCATCCTAGCGGGGGGGCAGAGAGATACGCAGTATTTT.

The chain combines TRBV27 with TRBJ1-6; TRBD1 might be the D (5 bases). V was pared by 3 bases and J by 9 bases, with 12 bases between. Germline CDR1 and CDR2: MNHEY and SMNVEV (reference sequence). CDR3 length: 14 residues. CDR3 DNA: TGTGCCAGCAGTTTGGGGGGGGAAGGTTCACCCCTCCACTTT. The encoded protein is CASSLGGEGSPLHF.

The chain joins TRBV7-9 to TRBJ2-1; TRBD2 matches at 8 bases. Germline V gene sequence: CDR1 SEHNR, CDR2 FQNEAQ (reference sequence). The CDR3 loop spans 17 amino acids. V lost 0 bases, J lost 5 bases, and 9 bases stayed unmatched. In DNA form, the CDR3 reads TGTGCCAGCAGCTTAGCGGATGGGGTAGCGGGGCACAATGAGCAGTTCTTC. As protein: CASSLADGVAGHNEQFF. Complete variable domain (other parts from reference TRBV7-9 and TRBJ2-1): DTGVSQNPRHKITKRGQNVTFRCDPISEHNRLYWYRQTLGQGPEFLTYFQNEAQLEKSRLLSDRFSAERPKGSFSTLEIQRTEQGDSAMYLCASSLADGVAGHNEQFFGPGTRLTVL.

V usage is TRBV27 and J usage is TRBJ2-2; D is unresolved. Trimming took 5 bases from V and 1 from J, leaving 14 bases between them. CDR1 MNHEY and CDR2 SMNVEV come from the germline V gene (reference sequence). The CDR3 is made up of 16 amino acids. CDR3 loop: CASSSWAQLNTGELFF. In DNA, the CDR3 is TGTGCCAGCAGTAGCTGGGCCCAACTGAACACCGGGGAGCTGTTTTTT.

This clonotype occurred a few times. The gene calls are TRBV29-1 and TRBJ1-2; the D is unclear. This CDR3 spans 12 amino acids. CDR1 is SQVTM and CDR2 is ANQGSEA in the germline V gene. Trimming took off 5 bases at V and 5 bases at J, with 12 bases between the two ends. This CDR3 reads CSVKASSYGYTF. In DNA, the CDR3 is TGCAGCGTTAAGGCGAGTTCGTATGGCTACACCTTC.

This chain uses TRBV13 with TRBJ2-5; D is unclear. CDR1 PRHDT and CDR2 FYEKMQ come from the germline V gene (reference sequence). The CDR3 extends over 11 amino acids. The ends were cut back, 6 bases at V and 7 bases at J, with 9 bases in the middle. The CDR3 bases are TGTGCCAGCAGTAAGCAGTGGACCCAGTACTTC. Its protein product is CASSKQWTQYF. Full variable domain (remainder filled in from reference TRBV13 and TRBJ2-5): AAGVIQSPRHLIKEKRETATLKCYPIPRHDTVYWYQQGPGQDPQFLISFYEKMQSDKGSIPDRFSAQQFSDYHSELNMSSLELGDSALYFCASSKQWTQYFGPGTRLLVL.

This clonotype occurred many times. The gene calls are TRBV13 and TRBJ2-3; a possible D gene is TRBD1 (5 bases). The CDR3 is 14 amino acids. Per germline, CDR1 PRHDT and CDR2 FYEKMQ (reference sequence). The V end lost 3 bases, the J end lost 2 bases, and 9 bases lay between the germline ends. The CDR3 is CASSLGQTTDTQYF. For the CDR3, the DNA is TGTGCCAGCAGCTTGGGGCAGACCACAGATACGCAGTATTTT.

Worth noting for this clonotype: The junction and the germline gene differ at one end; a read error may be behind it. The CDR3 DNA is TGTGCCAGCACCTTACGTCAAAGGCCCGCTGGTGGAAACACCATATATTTT. Residues: CASTLRQRPAGGNTIYF. The rearrangement joins TRBV7-3 to TRBJ1-3; D ambiguous. In germline, CDR1 is SGHTA, CDR2 FQGTGA. This CDR3 contains 17 residues.

The CDR3 DNA reads TGCGCCAGCAGCCAAAGGTCTGGGTTTCCCGGGGAGCTGTTTTTT. It specifies CASSQRSGFPGELFF. V usage is TRBV4-3 and J usage is TRBJ2-2, with no clear D. Germline assignment: CDR1 LGHNA and CDR2 YSLEER. The CDR3 spans 15 residues. V shed 2 bases and J shed 6 bases, with 13 bases lying between them.

This clonotype showed up just a few times. The rearrangement links TRBV7-9 to TRBJ1-1; 9 nucleotides match TRBD1. V dropped 6 bases and J dropped 1; count of bases not matched to a gene: 6. The germline gives CDR1 SEHNR, CDR2 FQNEAQ (reference sequence). The CDR3 has 15 amino acids. DNA of the CDR3: TGTGCCAGCAGAACCAGACAGGGGGAGAACACTGAAGCTTTCTTT. Translation: CASRTRQGENTEAFF.